This T cell receptor (beta chain) originates from a study of T cell responses to AZD1222 COVID-19 vaccine. Combined were second doses at about 4 or about 12 weeks. CDR1 is MGHRA, CDR2 YSYEKL, per germline. There are 19 residues in the CDR3. Trimming removed 1 base from V and 6 bases from J; junction bases left unmatched: 14. Note on this clone: The antigen is unknown.

Study outcomes and limitations: Nearly half of spike-specific TCRs reportedly go after variant regions that carry no mutations.

The protocol was immunoSEQ multiplex PCR, while the TCRdb copy is restricted to in-frame clones and leaves out a portion. The repertoire holds about 75,000 clones, with roughly 84% as singletons. The sample was peripheral blood, taken 28 days after the second AZD1222 dose. The chain links TRBV4-1 to TRBJ2-2; 10 bases align to TRBD2. This clonotype originated in an adult who received the AZD1222 COVID-19 vaccine. Written as DNA, the CDR3 is TGCGCCAGCAGCCAAGGGATATTTAGCGGGGGGATGATGGCCGGGGAGCTGTTTTTT. It encodes CASSQGIFSGGMMAGELFF.